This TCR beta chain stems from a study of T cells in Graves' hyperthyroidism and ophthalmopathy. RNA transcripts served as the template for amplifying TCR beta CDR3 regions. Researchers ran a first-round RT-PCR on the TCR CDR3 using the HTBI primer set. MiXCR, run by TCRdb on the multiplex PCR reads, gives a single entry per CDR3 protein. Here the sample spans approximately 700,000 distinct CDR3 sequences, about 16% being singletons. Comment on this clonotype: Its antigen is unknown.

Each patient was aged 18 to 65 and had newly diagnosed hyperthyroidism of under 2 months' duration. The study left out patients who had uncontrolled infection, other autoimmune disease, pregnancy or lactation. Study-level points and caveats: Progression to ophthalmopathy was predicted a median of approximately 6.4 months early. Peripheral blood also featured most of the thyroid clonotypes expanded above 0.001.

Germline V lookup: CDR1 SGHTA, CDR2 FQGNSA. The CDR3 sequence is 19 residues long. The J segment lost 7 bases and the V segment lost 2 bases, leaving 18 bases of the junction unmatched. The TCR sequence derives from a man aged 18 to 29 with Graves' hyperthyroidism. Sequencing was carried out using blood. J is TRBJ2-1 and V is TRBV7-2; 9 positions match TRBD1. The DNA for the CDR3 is TGTGCCAGCAGCTTAATTGTTCCCCCTGCGGGGACAGGGCGGAATGAGCAGTTCTTC. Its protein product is CASSLIVPPAGTGRNEQFF.